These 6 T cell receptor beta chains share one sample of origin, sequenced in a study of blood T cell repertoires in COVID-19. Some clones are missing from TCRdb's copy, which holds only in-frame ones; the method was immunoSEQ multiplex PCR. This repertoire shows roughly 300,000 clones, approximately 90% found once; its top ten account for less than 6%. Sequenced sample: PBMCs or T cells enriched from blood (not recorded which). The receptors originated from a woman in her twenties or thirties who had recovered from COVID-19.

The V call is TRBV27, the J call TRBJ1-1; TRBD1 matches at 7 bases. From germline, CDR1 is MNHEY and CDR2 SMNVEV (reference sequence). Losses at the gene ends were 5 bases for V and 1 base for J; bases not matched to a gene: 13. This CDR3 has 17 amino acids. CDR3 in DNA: TGTGCCAGCAGTCGTTCAACAGGGGAAAGATGGAACACTGAAGCTTTCTTT. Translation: CASSRSTGERWNTEAFF.

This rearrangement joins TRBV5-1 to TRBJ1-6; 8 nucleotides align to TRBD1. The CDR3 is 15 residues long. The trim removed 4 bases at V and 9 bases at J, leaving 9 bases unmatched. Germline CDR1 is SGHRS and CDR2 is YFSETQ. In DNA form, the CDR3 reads TGCGCCAGCAGCCTAAGACAGGGGATCACTTCACCCCTCCACTTT. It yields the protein CASSLRQGITSPLHF.

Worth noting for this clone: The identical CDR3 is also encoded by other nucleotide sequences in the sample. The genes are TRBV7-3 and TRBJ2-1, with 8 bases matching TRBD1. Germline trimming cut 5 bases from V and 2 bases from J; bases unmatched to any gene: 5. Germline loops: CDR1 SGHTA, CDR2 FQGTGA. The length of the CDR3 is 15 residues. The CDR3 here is CASSPTGGPYNEQFF. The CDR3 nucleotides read TGTGCCAGCAGCCCCACAGGGGGTCCCTACAATGAGCAGTTCTTC.

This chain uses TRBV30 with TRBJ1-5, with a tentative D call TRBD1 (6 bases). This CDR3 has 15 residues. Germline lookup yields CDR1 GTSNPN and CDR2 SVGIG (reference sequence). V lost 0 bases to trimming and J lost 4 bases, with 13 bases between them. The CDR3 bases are TGTGCCTGGAGTGTCCGGGACACACAAAATCAGCCCCAGCATTTT. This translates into CAWSVRDTQNQPQHF.

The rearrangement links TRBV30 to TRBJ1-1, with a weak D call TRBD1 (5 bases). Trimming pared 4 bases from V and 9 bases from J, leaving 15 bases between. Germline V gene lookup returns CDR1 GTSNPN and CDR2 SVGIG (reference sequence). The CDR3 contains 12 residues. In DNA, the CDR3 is TGTGCCTGGACCTCAGACAGTCTAAAAGCTTTCTTT. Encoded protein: CAWTSDSLKAFF.

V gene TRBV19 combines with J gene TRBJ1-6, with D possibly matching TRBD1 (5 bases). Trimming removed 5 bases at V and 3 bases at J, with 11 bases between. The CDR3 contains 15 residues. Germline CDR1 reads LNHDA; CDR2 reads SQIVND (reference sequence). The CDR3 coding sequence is TGTGCCAGTAGTGACCGACAGAACTATAATTCACCCCTCCACTTT. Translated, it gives CASSDRQNYNSPLHF.